The sequence of this TCR beta chain was determined in a study of OX40 agonist ivuxolimab in advanced cancers. Study-wide background: The treatment was a fully human IgG2 OX40 agonist, ivuxolimab. Partial responses were observed in three patients, of whom one had hepatocellular carcinoma and two had cutaneous melanoma. Age averaged 60 years (range roughly 23 to 79), and approximately 80% were male.

The V and J ends lost 7 bases and 1 base, in that order; junction bases with no gene match: 15. The CDR3 loop spans 17 amino acids. CDR1 and CDR2 (germline): SNHLY, FYNNEI. Sequenced by immunoSEQ multiplex PCR; TCRdb stores in-frame clones only, minus some. The table lists roughly 46,000 clones, approximately 83% of them singletons, with more than 1.5% in the top ten. Sequenced here: CD4+ or CD8+ T cells sorted from blood, sampled in a trial of the OX40 agonist ivuxolimab. The sequence came from an adult with an advanced solid tumor such as melanoma, head and neck, liver or kidney cancer. J is TRBJ2-7 and V is TRBV2; TRBD1 matches at 8 bases. The CDR3 loop is CASMSARRQGRSYEQYF. In nucleotides, the CDR3 is TGTGCCAGCATGAGCGCTCGCAGACAGGGGCGATCCTACGAGCAGTACTTC.